These T cell receptor beta chains were read from a single sample in a study of cytomegalovirus exposure and HLA in healthy donors. Here immunoSEQ multiplex PCR was the method, and the copy in TCRdb shows in-frame clones only, minus some. The sample holds around 150,000 clones, 80% to 85% seen once. The sample taken for sequencing was PBMCs. The receptors come from a woman between 18 and 30 years old in good health and CMV-seronegative. Both conserved end residues are part of each CDR3. D genes are given only for firm matches. Clone size is given for some rows only: seen once, a few or many times, or a class if the clone is expanded.

v_gene: TRBV30; d_gene: -; abundance: -; j_gene: TRBJ2-1; CDR3nt: TGTGCCTGGGGGTCAGGGTGGCCACTTCCCTACAATGAGCAGTTCTTC; CDR3aa: CAWGSGWPLPYNEQFF
v_gene: TRBV7-9; d_gene: TRBD1; abundance: few; j_gene: TRBJ1-5; CDR3nt: TGTTCCAGCAGCTTATTTTCGATCCGACAGGGACCGAGCAATCAGCCCCAGCATTTT; CDR3aa: CSSSLFSIRQGPSNQPQHF
v_gene: TRBV21-1; d_gene: -; abundance: -; j_gene: TRBJ2-7; CDR3nt: TGTGCCAGCAGCAAATGGAATTTTGACCGTAGCGGGGGGCGCTCCTACGAGCAGTACTTC; CDR3aa: CASSKWNFDRSGGRSYEQYF
v_gene: TRBV2; d_gene: TRBD1; abundance: -; j_gene: TRBJ1-4; CDR3nt: TGTGCCAGCAGGGCGGGACAGGGGGCTGAAAAACTGTTTTTT; CDR3aa: CASRAGQGAEKLFF
v_gene: TRBV2; d_gene: TRBD1; abundance: -; j_gene: TRBJ1-2; CDR3nt: TGTGCCAGCACTCTAGGGGGACAGGGGAACTATGGCTACACCTTC; CDR3aa: CASTLGGQGNYGYTF
v_gene: TRBV10-2; d_gene: -; abundance: -; j_gene: TRBJ1-1; CDR3nt: TGCGCCAGCAGTGACCCGGGGGTGGACACTGAAGCTTTCTTT; CDR3aa: CASSDPGVDTEAFF
v_gene: TRBV9; d_gene: TRBD2; abundance: -; j_gene: TRBJ2-5; CDR3nt: TGTGCCAGCAGCGGAGGACTAGCGGGAGAGACCCAGTACTTC; CDR3aa: CASSGGLAGETQYF
v_gene: TRBV19; d_gene: TRBD1; abundance: -; j_gene: TRBJ1-1; CDR3nt: TGTGCCAGTAGTGCCCGGGGACAGGGTGGGAACACTGAAGCTTTCTTT; CDR3aa: CASSARGQGGNTEAFF
v_gene: TRBV5-1; d_gene: TRBD2; abundance: -; j_gene: TRBJ2-3; CDR3nt: TGCGCCAGCAGAGGTGTTGCGGGGGGTTACGCAGATACGCAGTATTTT; CDR3aa: CASRGVAGGYADTQYF
v_gene: TRBV18; d_gene: -; abundance: -; j_gene: TRBJ1-5; CDR3nt: TGTGCCAGCTCACCAATCACAGGGACTAGCAATCAGCCCCAGCATTTT; CDR3aa: CASSPITGTSNQPQHF
v_gene: TRBV2; d_gene: TRBD1; abundance: once; j_gene: TRBJ1-6; CDR3nt: TGTGCCAGCAGCCCCGGGACAGGGGGTTCACCCCTCCACTTT; CDR3aa: CASSPGTGGSPLHF
v_gene: TRBV7-3; d_gene: TRBD1; abundance: -; j_gene: TRBJ2-5; CDR3nt: TGTGCCAGCAGCTTGGACAGGGCACAAGAGACCCAGTACTTC; CDR3aa: CASSLDRAQETQYF
v_gene: TRBV9; d_gene: TRBD2; abundance: -; j_gene: TRBJ2-1; CDR3nt: TGTGCCAGCAGCGCAGCGGGGAGGTTCAATGAGCAGTTCTTC; CDR3aa: CASSAAGRFNEQFF
v_gene: TRBV7-9; d_gene: -; abundance: -; j_gene: TRBJ1-1; CDR3nt: TGTGCCAGCAGCTCGACAGGGAACACTGAAGCTTTCTTT; CDR3aa: CASSSTGNTEAFF
v_gene: TRBV21-1; d_gene: -; abundance: -; j_gene: TRBJ2-7; CDR3nt: TGTGCCAGCAGCAAAGTTGACACACGGCTCTCCTACGAGCAGTACTTC; CDR3aa: CASSKVDTRLSYEQYF
v_gene: TRBV29-1; d_gene: -; abundance: -; j_gene: TRBJ1-2; CDR3nt: TGCAGCGCGACTCCAGGGGACTATGGCTACACCTTC; CDR3aa: CSATPGDYGYTF
v_gene: TRBV19; d_gene: -; abundance: few; j_gene: TRBJ1-1; CDR3nt: TGTGCCAGTAGAAATAGTCCCACTGAAGCTTTCTTT; CDR3aa: CASRNSPTEAFF
v_gene: TRBV6-5; d_gene: TRBD2; abundance: few; j_gene: TRBJ2-2; CDR3nt: TGTGCCAGCAGTTTAGCGGGGGGTGGTAGCGGGGAGCTGTTTTTT; CDR3aa: CASSLAGGGSGELFF
v_gene: TRBV14; d_gene: TRBD1; abundance: -; j_gene: TRBJ1-1; CDR3nt: TGTGCCAGCAGCCAAGGCCTTCGGACAGGGGCACGAGCTTTCTTT; CDR3aa: CASSQGLRTGARAFF
v_gene: TRBV19; d_gene: TRBD2; abundance: -; j_gene: TRBJ2-1; CDR3nt: TGTGCCAGTAGTATAGGCGGGGGGGGTTTCAATGAGCAGTTCTTC; CDR3aa: CASSIGGGGFNEQFF
v_gene: TRBV19; d_gene: -; abundance: -; j_gene: TRBJ2-6; CDR3nt: TGTGCCAGTAGTAAGACTAGTTCCGGGGCCAACGTCCTGACTTTC; CDR3aa: CASSKTSSGANVLTF
v_gene: TRBV18; d_gene: -; abundance: -; j_gene: TRBJ2-7; CDR3nt: TGTGCCAGCTCACCCGGTACAGGGTTATCCGAGCAGTACTTC; CDR3aa: CASSPGTGLSEQYF
v_gene: TRBV11-1; d_gene: TRBD1; abundance: -; j_gene: TRBJ1-2; CDR3nt: TGTGCCAGCAGCCGAGAGGGGGCGAGTGGCTACACCTTC; CDR3aa: CASSREGASGYTF
v_gene: TRBV2; d_gene: -; abundance: few; j_gene: TRBJ1-4; CDR3nt: TGTGCCAGCAATTCAGGTGAAAAACTGTTTTTT; CDR3aa: CASNSGEKLFF
v_gene: TRBV12-5; d_gene: TRBD1; abundance: -; j_gene: TRBJ1-1; CDR3nt: TGTGCTAGTGCCCACCCGGGACAGATGGGCACTGAAGCTTTCTTT; CDR3aa: CASAHPGQMGTEAFF
v_gene: TRBV5-8; d_gene: -; abundance: -; j_gene: TRBJ1-2; CDR3nt: TGTGCCAGCAGCTTCTCCGAGCATTACAGGGCCTATGGCTACACCTTC; CDR3aa: CASSFSEHYRAYGYTF
v_gene: TRBV11-2; d_gene: TRBD2; abundance: once; j_gene: TRBJ2-3; CDR3nt: TGTGCCAGCAGCCTCGGGACTAGCGGCACAGATACGCAGTATTTT; CDR3aa: CASSLGTSGTDTQYF
v_gene: TRBV5-6; d_gene: -; abundance: -; j_gene: TRBJ2-1; CDR3nt: TGTGCCAGCAGCCATGACTACGGGAGTTTCAATGAGCAGTTCTTC; CDR3aa: CASSHDYGSFNEQFF
v_gene: TRBV7-2; d_gene: -; abundance: -; j_gene: TRBJ1-3; CDR3nt: TGTGCCAGCAGCTCCTACTCTGGAAACACCATATATTTT; CDR3aa: CASSSYSGNTIYF
v_gene: TRBV2; d_gene: -; abundance: -; j_gene: TRBJ2-1; CDR3nt: TGTGCCAGCAGTGAACTCGCGGTCCCCCTCTTC; CDR3aa: CASSELAVPLF
v_gene: TRBV5-1; d_gene: TRBD1; abundance: -; j_gene: TRBJ1-1; CDR3nt: TGCGCCAGCAGCTCTCATAACAGGGGCAACAGGAACACTGAAGCTTTCTTT; CDR3aa: CASSSHNRGNRNTEAFF
v_gene: TRBV7-3; d_gene: -; abundance: -; j_gene: TRBJ2-3; CDR3nt: TGTGCCAGCAGCTTAACCGGCGGGGTTACCACAGATACGCAGTATTTT; CDR3aa: CASSLTGGVTTDTQYF
v_gene: TRBV11-2; d_gene: -; abundance: few; j_gene: TRBJ2-7; CDR3nt: TGTGCCAGCAGCTTAGACCCAGGGGGGAACTCCTACGAGCAGTACTTC; CDR3aa: CASSLDPGGNSYEQYF
v_gene: TRBV18; d_gene: TRBD1; abundance: -; j_gene: TRBJ1-5; CDR3nt: TGTGCCAGCTCACCGGGACAGGGAAATAATCAGCCCCAGCATTTT; CDR3aa: CASSPGQGNNQPQHF
v_gene: TRBV2; d_gene: -; abundance: -; j_gene: TRBJ1-5; CDR3nt: TGTGCCAGCGCTCAGGATAATCAGCCCCAGCATTTT; CDR3aa: CASAQDNQPQHF
v_gene: TRBV10-3; d_gene: TRBD2; abundance: once; j_gene: TRBJ2-5; CDR3nt: TGTGCCATCAGTCCCGGGACTAGCGGGGGGCGTCAAGAGACCCAGTACTTC; CDR3aa: CAISPGTSGGRQETQYF
v_gene: TRBV14; d_gene: -; abundance: -; j_gene: TRBJ2-2; CDR3nt: TGTGCCAGCAGCTTACAGGGACCCGGGGAGCTGTTTTTT; CDR3aa: CASSLQGPGELFF
v_gene: TRBV30; d_gene: -; abundance: -; j_gene: TRBJ1-4; CDR3nt: TGTGCCTGGGGAGGCCGTGGCCGGGAAAAACTGTTTTTT; CDR3aa: CAWGGRGREKLFF
v_gene: TRBV4-2; d_gene: -; abundance: -; j_gene: TRBJ1-2; CDR3nt: TGTGCCAGCAGCCAAGATCCCCAGGGGCGGGATGGCTACACCTTC; CDR3aa: CASSQDPQGRDGYTF
v_gene: TRBV30; d_gene: TRBD2; abundance: -; j_gene: TRBJ2-7; CDR3nt: TGTGCCTGGGAAGCGGGGTACTACGAGCAGTACTTC; CDR3aa: CAWEAGYYEQYF
v_gene: TRBV6-5; d_gene: TRBD2; abundance: -; j_gene: TRBJ2-7; CDR3nt: TGTGCCAGCAGGCGGGGGGTAAATACCTACGAGCAGTACTTC; CDR3aa: CASRRGVNTYEQYF
v_gene: TRBV19; d_gene: TRBD1; abundance: -; j_gene: TRBJ2-5; CDR3nt: TGTGCCAGTACCCACACCGGACAGGAGAAAGAGACCCAGTACTTC; CDR3aa: CASTHTGQEKETQYF
v_gene: TRBV6-1; d_gene: -; abundance: -; j_gene: TRBJ1-3; CDR3nt: TGTGCCAGCAGTGTCGAGGGTATCTCTGGAAACACCATATATTTT; CDR3aa: CASSVEGISGNTIYF
v_gene: TRBV23-1; d_gene: -; abundance: -; j_gene: TRBJ1-2; CDR3nt: TGCGCCAGCAGTCAATCGAACGCGAAGCTCCAAGCTAACTATGGCTACACCTTC; CDR3aa: CASSQSNAKLQANYGYTF